This T cell receptor beta chain originates from a study of radiotherapy plus CTLA-4 blockade in lung cancer. The table came from immunoSEQ multiplex PCR; TCRdb's copy has only in-frame clones and leaves some out. The data show roughly 50,000 clones, approximately 79% seen once. Trimming cost V 0 bases and J 0 bases; bases outside gene matches: 3. This CDR3 spans 16 amino acids. Germline V gives CDR1 SGDLS, CDR2 YYNGEE. The clonotype comes from a human donor with non-small cell lung cancer who had a partial response to radiotherapy plus ipilimumab. Specimen: peripheral blood, collected from a patient treated with radiotherapy plus ipilimumab. This chain uses TRBV9 with TRBJ1-1; TRBD1 agrees at 9 bases. CDR3 DNA sequence: TGTGCCAGCAGCGTAGAGACAGGGGGTCTGAACACTGAAGCTTTCTTT. It yields the protein CASSVETGGLNTEAFF. The full variable domain, with the rest looked up from reference TRBV9 and TRBJ1-1, is DSGVTQTPKHLITATGQRVTLRCSPRSGDLSVYWYQQSLDQGLQFLIQYYNGEERAKGNILERFSAQQFPDLHSELNLSSLELGDSALYFCASSVETGGLNTEAFFGQGTRLTVV.